This record looks at one T cell receptor beta chain sequence and its context. The data are from a study of blood T cell repertoires in COVID-19. Study overall: The study drew acute and convalescent COVID-19 samples from the United States, Italy and Spain. Nucleic acid was either cDNA or gDNA, and it came from T cells, B-cell-depleted T cells, or PBMCs.

The protocol was immunoSEQ multiplex PCR, while the TCRdb copy is restricted to in-frame clones and leaves out a portion. The sample has 45,000 to 60,000 clones, 84% seen once. The CDR3 sequence is 14 residues long. CDR1 and CDR2 (germline): SNHLY, FYNNEI. Trimming took off 5 bases at V and 5 bases at J, with 15 bases between the two ends. The J gene is TRBJ1-2, the V gene TRBV2, with D possibly being TRBD1 (5 bases). The TCR comes from an elderly woman with acute or convalescent COVID-19. The sequencing input was peripheral blood. CDR3 nucleotide sequence: TGTGCCAGCAGTCAAGGCCGGGGGGGATATGGCTACACCTTC. The encoded protein is CASSQGRGGYGYTF.